This T cell receptor (beta chain) was identified in a study of blood T cells in healthy people across ages (dated by TCRdb to 2014 to 2015). About the study as a whole: Template switching captured roughly one uniquely barcoded TCR beta cDNA molecule per two T cells in model experiments. The study measured age-related changes in TCR beta repertoire diversity using deep sequencing normalized with unique cDNA molecular identifiers. Donors were grouped into four age groups: young (average roughly 15 years), middle-aged (roughly 40), aged (roughly 67) and long-lived (about 82). For two donors (one aged 18 to 29 and one aged 80 or older), the study analyzed two additional independent replicas of 1 million unique cDNA reads from the same blood draw. The paper's findings and limits, for the study overall: Compared with the aged group, more naive CD4+ T cells, fewer expanded clones and increased TCR diversity were shown by the long-lived group, suggesting age selection. As age increased, observed TCR beta diversity per million T cells dropped in a roughly linear way, and a significant reduction was already evident by age about 36. Estimates of total diversity based on one million sequenced T cells were regarded as lower bounds and as underestimates. Because donor CMV infection status was unknown, age-related changes in expanded clonotypes were potentially confounded. Bulk unsorted PBMC profiling prevented conclusive comparison of naive and antigen-experienced compartments. A strong correlation was found between observed TCR beta diversity and the percentage of naive T cells measured by flow cytometry.

The donors were a few dozen Caucasian individuals from Russia, aged roughly 6 to 100 years, who were systemically healthy. Around 10 milliliters of peripheral blood were drawn from each donor into EDTA-treated Vacutainer tubes. Ficoll-Paque density-gradient centrifugation was used to isolate PBMCs, with at least 6 million per sample. Total RNA, at least 6 micrograms per sample, was extracted from PBMCs with Trizol reagent. For every donor, flow cytometry on a PBMC aliquot measured the percentage of naive CD45RAhigh/CD27high T cells. The library came from 5' RACE. TCRdb lists the instrument as Illumina HiSeq 2500. A second PCR of about 7 to 12 cycles was run with a J-beta primer mix and a sample-barcoded 5' primer. A template-switch 5' adaptor carrying 12 random nucleotides introduced a unique molecular identifier onto each TCR beta cDNA molecule. Each sample yielded at least 2.5 million CDR3-containing paired-end reads. The Mint cDNA synthesis kit, primed by a TRBC-specific oligonucleotide, was used to synthesize first-strand cDNA from all RNA. All cDNA was treated with uracil-DNA glycosylase and then went through a first 18-cycle PCR with the universal primers M1SS and BC2_uni_R. The source study handled its data this way. For normalization, 1 million high-quality reads were randomly selected from each sample, with every read carrying a distinct molecular identifier. Instead of being binned into consensus sequences, reads with shared molecular identifiers were discarded. MiTCR, with a Q25 quality threshold and the strictest error-elimination algorithm, was used for CDR3 identification, clonotype clustering and error correction. Lower-bound total TCR beta diversity was estimated with a nonparametric unseen species model using Euler transformation. TCRdb reran the public reads through fastp at Q25 and MiXCR, keeping productive beta chains. All rows with the same CDR3 protein become a single entry with the most common DNA and genes. The V and J calls and clone size come from TCRdb's table, not from the authors' own analysis. The sample table holds approximately 900,000 distinct CDR3 sequences, of which just under 30% were seen once. Roughly 10% of the sample is taken by the ten largest.

A note on this clonotype: Its antigen is still unknown. The record has no base qualities; no much larger clone is one base away.

The germline V gene sets CDR1 to SGHTA and CDR2 to FQGTGA. The CDR3 numbers 13 residues from cysteine through phenylalanine. Just the 39-base CDR3 DNA is kept, in frame starting at base 1. The same data also contributed to another study, on T cells of mothers and their children. That second publication adds: Nine systemically healthy Caucasian individuals served as donors, namely three mothers together with their six children. cDNA synthesis consumed the entire amount of extracted RNA, loaded at approximately 1.5 ug RNA in each 15 ul reaction. In the second PCR, sample barcodes and 2-4 random nucleotides were introduced via the M1S primer. More than 8.5 million TCR beta CDR3 reads were obtained from each mother, and about 3 million reads were obtained from each child. TCR recombination output is similarly shaped by thymic selection in related and unrelated pairs, with a minor effect exerted by inherited differences. Normalized repertoire overlap in related mother-child pairs was always slightly higher than in unrelated mother-child pairs, but the difference was never significant. No persistent microchimeric T cell clones were detected, at a sensitivity of approximately 100 clones per million clonotypes. In the study, deep NGS was used to compare the TCR beta repertoires of mothers and children, and features distinguishing related mother-child pairs from unrelated individuals were sought. Mothers averaged roughly 40 +/- 4 years of age and children averaged about 10 +/- 4 years. After adapters were ligated using NEBNext reagents, the libraries underwent 100+100 nt paired-end sequencing on an Illumina HiSeq 2000. To avoid cross-contamination, the mother libraries and the child libraries were prepared a month apart and sequenced in separate runs. For each donor, between about 500,000 and 2,200,000 distinct TCR beta clonotypes were identified. Naive TCR beta clonotypes were estimated from low-frequency clonotypes matched to each donor's FACS-determined naive share, without sorting.

The sequence joins TRBV7-3 to TRBJ2-7; TRBD2 is a weak D gene call, 5 bases matching. The J call is uncertain, as TRBJ2-5 better fits the DNA end. The sequence was collected from a woman aged 40-49 years in good health. Sequencing was performed on blood. The CDR3 has the sequence CASSLKREETQYF. Read as DNA, the sequence is TGTGCCAGCAGCTTAAAAAGGGAGGAGACCCAGTACTTC.